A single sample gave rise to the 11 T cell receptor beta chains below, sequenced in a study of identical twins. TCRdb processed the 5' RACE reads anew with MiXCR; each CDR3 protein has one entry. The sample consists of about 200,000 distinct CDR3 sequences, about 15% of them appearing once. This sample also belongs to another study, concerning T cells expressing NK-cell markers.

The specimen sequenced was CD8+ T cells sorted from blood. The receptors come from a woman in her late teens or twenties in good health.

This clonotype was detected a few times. The CDR3 region has the DNA TGTGCCAGCAGCGCACAGGGCGGAGAGCAGTTCTTC. Its translation is CASSAQGGEQFF. This chain joins TRBV12-3 or TRBV12-4 and TRBJ2-1; possible D gene TRBD1, 6 bases. The CDR3 is 12 amino acids. V lost 6 bases and J lost 10, with 13 bases in between.

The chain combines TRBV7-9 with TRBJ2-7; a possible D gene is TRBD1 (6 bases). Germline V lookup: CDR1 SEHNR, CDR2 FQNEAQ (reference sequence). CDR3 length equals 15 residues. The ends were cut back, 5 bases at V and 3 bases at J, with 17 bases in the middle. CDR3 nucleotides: TGTGCCAGCAGCCGTCAGCAGGGGATAATCTACGAGCAGTACTTC. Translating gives CASSRQQGIIYEQYF.

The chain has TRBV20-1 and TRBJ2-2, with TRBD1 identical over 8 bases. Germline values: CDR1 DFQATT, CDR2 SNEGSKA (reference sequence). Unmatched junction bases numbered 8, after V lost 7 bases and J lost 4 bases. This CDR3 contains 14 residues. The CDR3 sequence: CSVPDREFTGELFF. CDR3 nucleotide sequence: TGCAGTGTCCCGGACAGGGAGTTCACCGGGGAGCTGTTTTTT.

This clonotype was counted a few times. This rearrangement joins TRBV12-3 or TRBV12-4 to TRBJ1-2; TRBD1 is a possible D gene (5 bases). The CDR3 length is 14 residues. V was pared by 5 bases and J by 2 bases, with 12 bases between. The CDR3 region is CASSGGAMNYGYTF. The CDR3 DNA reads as TGTGCCAGCAGTGGGGGAGCTATGAACTATGGCTACACCTTC.

CDR3: CASSEDTGSSYEQYF. As DNA, the CDR3 is TGTGCCAGCAGTGAAGATACAGGGAGCTCCTACGAGCAGTACTTC. The genes are TRBV2 and TRBJ2-7, with a tentative D call TRBD1 (6 bases). The germline CDR1 and CDR2 sequences are SNHLY and FYNNEI. The CDR3 spans 15 residues. Trimming cost V 1 base and J 0 bases, with 10 bases left between them.

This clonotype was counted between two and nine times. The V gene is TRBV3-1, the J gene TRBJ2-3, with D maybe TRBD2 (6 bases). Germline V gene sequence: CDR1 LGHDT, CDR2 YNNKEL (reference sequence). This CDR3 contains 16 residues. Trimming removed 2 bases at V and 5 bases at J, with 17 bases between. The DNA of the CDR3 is TGTGCCAGCAGCCAACTCATAGGGAGCGGGCTAGATACGCAGTATTTT. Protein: CASSQLIGSGLDTQYF.

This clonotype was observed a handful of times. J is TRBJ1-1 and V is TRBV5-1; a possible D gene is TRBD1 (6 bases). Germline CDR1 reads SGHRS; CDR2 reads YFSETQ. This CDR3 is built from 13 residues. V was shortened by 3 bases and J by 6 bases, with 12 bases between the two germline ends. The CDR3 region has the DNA TGCGCCAGCAGCTGGGCGGGGGCCGCTGAAGCTTTCTTT. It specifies CASSWAGAAEAFF.

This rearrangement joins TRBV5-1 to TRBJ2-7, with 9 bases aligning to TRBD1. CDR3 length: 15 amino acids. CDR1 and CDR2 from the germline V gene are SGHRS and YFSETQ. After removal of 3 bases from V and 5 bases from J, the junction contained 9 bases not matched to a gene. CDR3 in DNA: TGCGCCAGCAGCTCTCCGGGACAGGGTGCGAACGAGCAGTACTTC. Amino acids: CASSSPGQGANEQYF.

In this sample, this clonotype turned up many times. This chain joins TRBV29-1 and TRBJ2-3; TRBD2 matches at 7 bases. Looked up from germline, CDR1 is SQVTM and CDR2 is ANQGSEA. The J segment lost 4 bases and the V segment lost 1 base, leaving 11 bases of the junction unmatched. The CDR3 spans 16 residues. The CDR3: CSVEGSGLEKSDTQYF. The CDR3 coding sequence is TGCAGCGTTGAAGGTTCCGGACTAGAAAAATCAGATACGCAGTATTTT.

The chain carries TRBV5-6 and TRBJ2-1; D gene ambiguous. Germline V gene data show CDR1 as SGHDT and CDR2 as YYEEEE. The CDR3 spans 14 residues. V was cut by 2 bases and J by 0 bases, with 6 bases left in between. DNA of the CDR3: TGTGCCAGCAGCTTTGTATTCTCCTACAATGAGCAGTTCTTC. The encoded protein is CASSFVFSYNEQFF. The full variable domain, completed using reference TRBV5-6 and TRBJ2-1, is DAGVTQSPTHLIKTRGQQVTLRCSPKSGHDTVSWYQQALGQGPQFIFQYYEEEERQRGNFPDRFSGHQFPNYSSELNVNALLLGDSALYLCASSFVFSYNEQFFGPGTRLTVL.

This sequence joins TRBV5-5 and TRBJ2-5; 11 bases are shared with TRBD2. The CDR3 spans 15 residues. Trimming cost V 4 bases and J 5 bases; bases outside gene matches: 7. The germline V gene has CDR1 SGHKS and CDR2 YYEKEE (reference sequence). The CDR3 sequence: CASSPTSGSAETQYF. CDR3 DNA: TGTGCCAGCAGCCCCACTAGCGGGAGCGCCGAGACCCAGTACTTC.